This T cell receptor beta chain was recovered during a study of identifying expanded T cells in peripheral blood. Study outcomes and limitations: Over about two and four weeks, about 15 and 18 clones changed, versus 1.2 between replicates.

Looked up from germline, CDR1 is SGHNT and CDR2 is YYREEE (reference sequence). The CDR3 consists of 13 residues. Trimming removed 0 bases from V and 4 bases from J, with 7 bases in between. As for this clone: Its antigen is unidentified.

Data came from immunoSEQ multiplex PCR; TCRdb stores just in-frame clones and leaves some out. Of under 150,000 clones detected, more than 75% appear once; the ten largest clones hold around 3.3%. The sample taken for sequencing was blood. The TCR comes from a person between 18 and 70 years old in good health. The chain joins TRBV5-4 to TRBJ1-2; no definite D call. CDR3 in amino acids: CASSLVGAYGYTF. The CDR3 DNA sequence: TGTGCCAGCAGCTTGGTGGGCGCCTATGGCTACACCTTC.